Sequencing of this TCR beta chain was carried out in a study of CD8+ T cells in alopecia areata. V was cut by 0 bases and J by 2 bases, with 5 bases left in between. The CDR3 covers 14 residues. Germline V lookup: CDR1 SGHAT, CDR2 FQNNGV. The sequencing template was cDNA reverse transcribed from extracted RNA. The table came from immunoSEQ multiplex PCR; TCRdb's copy has only in-frame clones and leaves some out. This table has approximately 150,000 clones, roughly half appearing once. Sequencing was performed on CD4+ T cells sorted from blood, taken at week 0. The genes are TRBV11-2 and TRBJ1-3; D remains ambiguous. This TCR was recovered from a human donor with alopecia areata. The CDR3 here is CASSLDFTGNTIYF. In nucleotides, the CDR3 is TGTGCCAGCAGCTTAGATTTCACTGGAAACACCATATATTTT.